The 27 T cell receptor beta chains listed next were all sequenced from one sample in a study of radiation and T cells in renal cell carcinoma. Treatment given: 15 Gy SBRT to primary tumor, nephrectomy 4 weeks later. TCRdb's table, derived via immunoSEQ multiplex PCR, lists solely in-frame clones and lacks some. The table shows around 9,200 clones, with roughly 50% occurring only once. Source: tumor tissue, taken from a patient whose treatment included radiotherapy and nephrectomy. Every receptor here comes from a man between 60 and 75 years old with renal cell carcinoma.

This chain links TRBV5-1 with TRBJ1-3; 7 bases align to TRBD1. This CDR3 spans 15 amino acids. Germline CDR1 SGHRS, CDR2 YFSETQ. The V gene end was trimmed by 5 bases and the J gene end by 4 bases; junction bases not matched to a gene: 9. CDR3 region: CASSLRGLEGNTIYF. In DNA, the CDR3 is TGCGCCAGCAGTTTGAGGGGGCTAGAAGGAAACACCATATATTTT.

The V and J genes are TRBV12-2 and TRBJ1-1. TRBV12-2 is labeled a pseudogene. This CDR3 is built from 18 residues. CDR3 sequence reads: CASRLADGSKVGNTEAFF. In nucleotides, the CDR3 is TGTGCAAGTCGCTTAGCGGACGGGAGTAAGGTAGGAAACACTGAAGCTTTCTTT.

V gene TRBV4-3 combines with J gene TRBJ2-7; TRBD1 agrees at 12 bases. The ends lost 1 base at V and 7 bases at J; junction bases unmatched: 5. This CDR3 spans 15 amino acids. Germline-derived CDR1 and CDR2 are LGHNA and YSLEER. The CDR3 protein is CASSQGGQGAREQYF. DNA of the CDR3: TGCGCCAGCAGCCAAGGGGGACAGGGGGCGAGAGAGCAGTACTTC.

The J gene is TRBJ1-4, the V gene TRBV30; D might be TRBD1 (6 bases). The CDR3 extends over 14 amino acids. Trimming stripped 7 bases from V and 4 bases from J, with 16 bases between. CDR1 is GTSNPN and CDR2 is SVGIG in the germline V gene (reference sequence). The CDR3 coding sequence is TGTGCCTCTGGACGGGGGACACTTAATGAAAAACTGTTTTTT. Translated: CASGRGTLNEKLFF. Full variable domain (rest looked up from reference TRBV30 and TRBJ1-4): SQTIHQWPATLVQPVGSPLSLECTVEGTSNPNLYWYRQAAGRGLQLLFYSVGIGQISSEVPQNLSASRPQDRQFILSSKKLLLSDSGFYLCASGRGTLNEKLFFGSGTQLSVL.

The chain combines TRBV10-3 with TRBJ1-2, with D unresolved. V was clipped by 8 bases and J by 6 bases, with 10 bases between them. In germline, CDR1 is ENHRY, CDR2 SYGVKD. The CDR3 is 11 residues long. For the CDR3, the DNA is TGTGCCATCGGGCGCGGGGATGGCTACACCTTC. Protein sequence: CAIGRGDGYTF.

The gene calls are TRBV9 and TRBJ2-7; 9 nucleotides line up with TRBD2. Germline V gives CDR1 SGDLS, CDR2 YYNGEE. The V segment lost 4 bases and the J segment 7 bases; nucleotides outside the gene matches: 12. The CDR3 is made up of 15 amino acids. The CDR3 DNA reads TGTGCCAGCAGCCCTGATAGCGGGAGTATGGGGGAGCAGTACTTC. Residues: CASSPDSGSMGEQYF. Variable domain in full (rest from reference TRBV9 and TRBJ2-7): DSGVTQTPKHLITATGQRVTLRCSPRSGDLSVYWYQQSLDQGLQFLIQYYNGEERAKGNILERFSAQQFPDLHSELNLSSLELGDSALYFCASSPDSGSMGEQYFGPGTRLTVT.

The V and J genes are TRBV7-2 and TRBJ2-7, with TRBD1 as a possible D gene (5 bases). V lost 0 bases and J lost 4, with 10 bases in between. The CDR3 has 14 amino acids. CDR1 is SGHTA, CDR2 FQGNSA, per germline. The CDR3 nucleotides read TGTGCCAGCAGCTTAGCGGGGCAGAGTTACGAGCAGTACTTC. Residues: CASSLAGQSYEQYF.

This clone was picked up a small number of times. This chain connects TRBV6-5 to TRBJ1-3; TRBD1 might be the D (5 bases). The CDR3 consists of 13 residues. Germline CDR1 is MNHEY and CDR2 is SVGAGI. V lost 5 bases and J 7 bases, leaving 12 bases between the germline ends. The CDR3 nucleotides read TGTGCCAGCAGTCCCAGGGTATTCAACACCATATATTTT. Protein sequence: CASSPRVFNTIYF.

This clone has a single count. A much larger clonotype is one base distant, so this may be a read error. The chain is built from TRBV14 and TRBJ2-7; D is possibly TRBD2 (5 bases). CDR3 length: 16 residues. The V end was cut by 0 bases, the J end by 3 bases, with 15 bases between. CDR1 and CDR2 from the germline V gene are SGHDN and FVKESK. The CDR3 here is CASSQESGGYLYEQYF. The CDR3 DNA follows: TGTGCCAGCAGCCAAGAAAGTGGAGGATATCTCTACGAGCAGTACTTC.

The chain carries TRBV5-6 and TRBJ1-2; D might be TRBD1 (5 bases). CDR1 and CDR2 (germline): SGHDT, YYEEEE. The CDR3 contains 13 residues. V dropped 6 bases and J dropped 8 bases, with 17 bases sitting between them. CDR3 nucleotide sequence: TGTGCCAGCACCAAACAGGTTGGCTTAGGCTACACCTTC. Protein sequence: CASTKQVGLGYTF. The full variable domain, its missing parts supplied by reference TRBV5-6 and TRBJ1-2, is DAGVTQSPTHLIKTRGQQVTLRCSPKSGHDTVSWYQQALGQGPQFIFQYYEEEERQRGNFPDRFSGHQFPNYSSELNVNALLLGDSALYLCASTKQVGLGYTFGSGTRLTVV.

The J gene is TRBJ2-7, the V gene TRBV5-1, with 9 positions matching TRBD1. Trimming removed 5 bases from V and 0 bases from J; junction bases left unmatched: 6. CDR3 size: 15 residues. Germline V lookup: CDR1 SGHRS, CDR2 YFSETQ. The CDR3 reads CASRTGTGTSYEQYF. CDR3 DNA: TGCGCCAGCAGGACCGGGACAGGGACCTCCTACGAGCAGTACTTC.

This clone was seen only once. V is TRBV7-2 and J is TRBJ1-2; possibly TRBD1 for D (5 bases). CDR1 is SGHTA, CDR2 FQGNSA, per germline. Trimming left V 5 bases short and J 1 base short, with 20 bases between. This CDR3 spans 17 amino acids. The CDR3 region is CASSEFPGLGLNYGYTF. The CDR3 DNA reads as TGTGCCAGCAGCGAATTCCCAGGGCTGGGCCTTAACTATGGCTACACCTTC.

The chain combines TRBV7-2 with TRBJ2-7; the D is unclear. Trimming cost V 0 bases and J 7 bases, with 10 bases left between them. This CDR3 comprises 13 residues. CDR1 and CDR2 (germline): SGHTA, FQGNSA. DNA for the CDR3: TGTGCCAGCAGCTTAGCGGGTTATGAAGAGCAGTACTTC. The encoded protein is CASSLAGYEEQYF.

J is TRBJ2-7 and V is TRBV7-2; TRBD1 aligns across 11 bases. In germline, CDR1 is SGHTA, CDR2 FQGNSA. The V segment lost 5 bases and the J segment 5 bases; nucleotides outside the gene matches: 8. This CDR3 region has 15 residues. As DNA, the CDR3 is TGTGCCAGCAGCCCCTCCGGACAGGGGGCAAACGAGCAGTACTTC. It translates to CASSPSGQGANEQYF. Complete variable domain (other parts from reference TRBV7-2 and TRBJ2-7): GAGVSQSPSNKVTEKGKDVELRCDPISGHTALYWYRQSLGQGLEFLIYFQGNSAPDKSGLPSDRFSAERTGGSVSTLTIQRTQQEDSAVYLCASSPSGQGANEQYFGPGTRLTVT.

This clone was counted only a few times. The chain has TRBV19 and TRBJ2-7; 9 nucleotides agree with TRBD2. The germline gives CDR1 LNHDA, CDR2 SQIVND (reference sequence). The CDR3 extends over 14 amino acids. The J segment lost 6 bases and the V segment lost 4 bases, leaving 7 bases of the junction unmatched. DNA of the CDR3: TGTGCCAGTAGTAATAGCGGGAGCTTGGGCGAGCAGTACTTC. The encoded protein is CASSNSGSLGEQYF.

This clone was counted a single time. The rearrangement uses TRBV19 and TRBJ2-1, with D perhaps matching TRBD1 (6 bases). Between the trimmed V and J ends, which lost 4 bases and 3 bases, there was a span of 19 bases. The length of the CDR3 is 17 residues. CDR1 and CDR2 from the germline V gene are LNHDA and SQIVND (reference sequence). The chain's CDR3 is CASSTTLGAKNYNEQFF. CDR3 DNA sequence: TGTGCCAGTAGTACCACCCTGGGGGCAAAGAACTACAATGAGCAGTTCTTC.

The chain links TRBV6-6 to TRBJ2-7; 9 bases are shared with TRBD2. With V trimmed by 1 base and J by 3 bases, 7 bases remained unmatched. The CDR3 is 16 amino acids. The V gene's germline CDR1 is MNHNY and CDR2 SVGAGI (reference sequence). The CDR3 reads CASSYFAGGGFYEQYF. CDR3 nucleotides: TGTGCCAGCAGTTACTTCGCGGGAGGGGGGTTCTACGAGCAGTACTTC.

The chain recombines TRBV7-7 with TRBJ1-2; no clear D gene. The CDR3 covers 10 residues. The germline V and J ends were trimmed by 3 bases and 7 bases, with 3 bases remaining between them. Looked up from germline, CDR1 is SSHAT and CDR2 is FNYEAQ (reference sequence). In nucleotides, the CDR3 is TGTGCCAGCAGCTTTCTTGGCTACACCTTC. Amino acids: CASSFLGYTF.

The chain uses TRBV6-1 and TRBJ2-7, with 9 bases lining up with TRBD2. The CDR3 covers 14 residues. Germline lookup yields CDR1 MNHNS and CDR2 SASEGT. J lost 2 bases, V lost 6 bases, and 5 bases had no gene match. CDR3 bases: TGTGCCAGCAGCGTTAGCGGGAGCGCCTACGAGCAGTACTTC. It specifies CASSVSGSAYEQYF.

V gene TRBV18 combines with J gene TRBJ2-7; D remains ambiguous. This CDR3 has 13 residues. Germline assignment: CDR1 KGHSH and CDR2 LQKENI. V lost 3 bases and J lost 3, with 9 bases in between. CDR3 sequence reads: CASSPARNYEQYF. The CDR3 nucleotides read TGTGCCAGCTCACCGGCTAGGAACTACGAGCAGTACTTC.

The chain carries TRBV7-9 and TRBJ2-1; TRBD1 matches 8 bases. The CDR3 contains 13 residues. V lost 5 bases and J lost 8; bases outside the gene matches: 5. Germline V gives CDR1 SEHNR, CDR2 FQNEAQ (reference sequence). The CDR3 sequence: CASSQDRAYEQFF. The CDR3 DNA follows: TGTGCCAGCAGCCAGGACAGGGCGTATGAGCAGTTCTTC.

This clone was detected a few times. The rearrangement joins TRBV27 to TRBJ1-2; D is undetermined. Trimming took off 7 bases at V and 3 bases at J, with 12 bases between the two ends. Per germline, CDR1 MNHEY and CDR2 SMNVEV (reference sequence). This CDR3 is 13 amino acids long. The CDR3 region has the DNA TGTGCCAGCACCGACACAGAGGACTATGGCTACACCTTC. Encoded protein: CASTDTEDYGYTF.

J is TRBJ2-7 and V is TRBV7-9; D may be TRBD1 or TRBD2 (5 bases each). Germline V gives CDR1 SEHNR, CDR2 FQNEAQ (reference sequence). There are 16 residues in the CDR3. V lost 1 base and J 0 bases, leaving 13 bases between the germline ends. The CDR3 region is CASSLEWAGSSYEQYF. The DNA of the CDR3 is TGTGCCAGCAGCTTAGAGTGGGCAGGGAGCTCCTACGAGCAGTACTTC.

This clone was seen more than once but under ten times. Other DNA sequences of this sample code for an identical CDR3. The chain combines TRBV5-6 with TRBJ2-7; 9 bases agree with TRBD1. The germline V gene has CDR1 SGHDT and CDR2 YYEEEE. CDR3 length equals 14 residues. After removal of 0 bases from V and 2 bases from J, the junction contained 0 bases not matched to a gene. CDR3 protein: CASSLGQGAYEQYF. CDR3 DNA: TGTGCCAGCAGCTTGGGACAGGGGGCCTACGAGCAGTACTTC.

The V call is TRBV6-5, the J call TRBJ2-7; TRBD2 matches 8 bases. With V trimmed by 2 bases and J by 0 bases, 0 bases remained unmatched. Germline-derived CDR1 and CDR2 are MNHEY and SVGAGI. There are 14 residues in the CDR3. CDR3 DNA sequence: TGTGCCAGCAGTTACGGGACTAGCTCCTACGAGCAGTACTTC. Its translation: CASSYGTSSYEQYF.

The chain links TRBV7-9 to TRBJ2-7; 7 bases are a match to TRBD1. From germline, CDR1 is SEHNR and CDR2 FQNEAQ (reference sequence). There are 15 residues in the CDR3. The V and J ends lost 5 bases and 3 bases, in that order; junction bases with no gene match: 10. CDR3 amino acids: CASSTGQQHDYEQYF. The CDR3 DNA sequence: TGTGCCAGCAGCACGGGACAGCAGCATGACTACGAGCAGTACTTC.

This chain joins TRBV29-1 and TRBJ1-4, with 7 bases that match TRBD1. Losses at the gene ends were 6 bases for V and 3 bases for J; bases not matched to a gene: 7. The CDR3 loop spans 14 amino acids. CDR1 is SQVTM and CDR2 is ANQGSEA in the germline V gene. The DNA of the CDR3 is TGCAGCGTCCGTAGACAGGGTCCTAATGAAAAACTGTTTTTT. This translates into CSVRRQGPNEKLFF. The full variable domain, its missing parts supplied by reference TRBV29-1 and TRBJ1-4, is SAVISQKPSRDICQRGTSLTIQCQVDSQVTMMFWYRQQPGQSLTLIATANQGSEATYESGFVIDKFPISRPNLTFSTLTVSNMSPEDSSIYLCSVRRQGPNEKLFFGSGTQLSVL.